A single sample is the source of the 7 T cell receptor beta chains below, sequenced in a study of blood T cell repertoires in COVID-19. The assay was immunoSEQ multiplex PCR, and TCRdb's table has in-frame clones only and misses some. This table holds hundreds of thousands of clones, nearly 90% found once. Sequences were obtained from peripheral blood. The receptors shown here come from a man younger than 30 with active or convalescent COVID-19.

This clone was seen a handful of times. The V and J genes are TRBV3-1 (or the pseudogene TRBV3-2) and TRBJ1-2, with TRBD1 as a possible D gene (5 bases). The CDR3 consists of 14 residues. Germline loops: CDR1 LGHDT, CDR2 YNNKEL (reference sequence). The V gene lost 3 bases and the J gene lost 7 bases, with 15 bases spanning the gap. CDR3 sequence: CASSQDLRRGGYTF. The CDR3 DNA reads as TGTGCCAGCAGCCAGGACCTTCGGAGGGGTGGCTACACCTTC.

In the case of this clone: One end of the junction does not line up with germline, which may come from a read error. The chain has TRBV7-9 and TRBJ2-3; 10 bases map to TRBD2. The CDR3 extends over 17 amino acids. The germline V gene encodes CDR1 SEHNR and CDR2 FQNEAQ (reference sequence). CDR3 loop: CASSLPSGGTSTDTQCF. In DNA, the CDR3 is TGTGCCAGCAGCTTACCTAGCGGGGGCACCAGCACAGATACGCAGTGTTTT.

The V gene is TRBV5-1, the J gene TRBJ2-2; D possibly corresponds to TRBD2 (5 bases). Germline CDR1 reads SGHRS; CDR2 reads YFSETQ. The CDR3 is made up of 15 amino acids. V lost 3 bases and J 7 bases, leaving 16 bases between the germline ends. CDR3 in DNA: TGCGCCAGCAGCTCTCGGGGATCCCCAGGCGGGGAGCTGTTTTTT. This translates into CASSSRGSPGGELFF.

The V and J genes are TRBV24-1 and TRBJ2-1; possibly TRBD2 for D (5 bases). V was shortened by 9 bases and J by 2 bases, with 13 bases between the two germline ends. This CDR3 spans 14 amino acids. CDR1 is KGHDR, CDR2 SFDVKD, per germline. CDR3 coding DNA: TGTGCCACCTCTGACGGGGAAACCTACAATGAGCAGTTCTTC. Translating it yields CATSDGETYNEQFF.

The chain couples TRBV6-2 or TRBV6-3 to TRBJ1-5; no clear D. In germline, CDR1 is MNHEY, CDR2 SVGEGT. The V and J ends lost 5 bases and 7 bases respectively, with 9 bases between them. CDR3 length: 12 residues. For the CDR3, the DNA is TGTGCCAGCAGTCATGGGCCCCAGCCCCAGCATTTT. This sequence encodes CASSHGPQPQHF.

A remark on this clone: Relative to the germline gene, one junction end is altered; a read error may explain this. The CDR3 sequence: CASSPTSGGARPAF. CDR3 in DNA: TGTGCCAGCAGTCCGACTAGCGGGGGGGCCAGACCGGCTTTT. The V call is TRBV6-5, the J call TRBJ2-3, with 14 nucleotides matching TRBD2. Germline V gene sequence: CDR1 MNHEY, CDR2 SVGAGI. The CDR3 loop spans 14 amino acids.

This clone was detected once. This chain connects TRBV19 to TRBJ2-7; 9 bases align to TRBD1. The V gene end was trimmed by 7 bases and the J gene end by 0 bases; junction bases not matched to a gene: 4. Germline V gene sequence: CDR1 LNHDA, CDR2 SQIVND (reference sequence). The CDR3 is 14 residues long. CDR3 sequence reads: CASTPGQGSYEQYF. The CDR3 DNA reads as TGTGCCAGTACCCCGGGACAGGGCTCCTACGAGCAGTACTTC.